A single sample gave rise to the 5 T cell receptor beta chains below, sequenced in a study of T cells expressing NK-cell markers. TCRdb reprocessed the 5' RACE reads, with one entry per CDR3 protein and no DNA. The table for this sample gives about 150,000 distinct CDR3 sequences. The material sequenced was blood T cells: a sorted CD56 or NKG2C T cell subset, CD4+ or CD8+ T cells, or bulk PBMC T cells (not recorded which). Receptor source: a man between 18 and 69 years old in good health.

The V gene is TRBV4-1, the J gene TRBJ2-2; TCRdb designates TRBD1, a call that cannot be tested without DNA. The germline V gene has CDR1 MGHRA and CDR2 YSYEKL. This CDR3 contains 16 residues. The CDR3 protein is CASSLQPGRNTGELFF.

The gene calls are TRBV4-1 and TRBJ2-3; TCRdb's D call, TRBD1, is unchecked because there is no DNA. This CDR3 is built from 14 residues. Germline V gene sequence: CDR1 MGHRA, CDR2 YSYEKL. This chain's CDR3 is CASSQGPLGDTQYF.

The chain uses TRBV19 and TRBJ1-1; TCRdb picks TRBD1, but there is no DNA to check that call. This CDR3 is built from 16 residues. Germline V CDR1 and CDR2: LNHDA, SQIVND (reference sequence). This CDR3 is CASSFGTEALNTEAFF.

This sequence joins TRBV20-1 and TRBJ2-7; TCRdb indicates TRBD1, and absent DNA this call remains unverified. CDR3 length: 14 residues. CDR1 and CDR2 from the germline V gene are DFQATT and SNEGSKA (reference sequence). The CDR3 sequence: CSATGREIKYEQYF.

The genes are TRBV19 and TRBJ2-1; TCRdb's assignment of TRBD2 cannot be checked, as there is no DNA. The CDR3 runs to 16 residues. Germline V lookup: CDR1 LNHDA, CDR2 SQIVND (reference sequence). This chain's CDR3 is CASSISSGGAFDEQFF.